This TCR beta chain is from a study of blood T cell repertoires in COVID-19. About the study: Acute-phase and convalescent COVID-19 samples originated in the United States, Italy and Spain. The analysed material was cDNA or gDNA that came from T cells, B-cell-depleted T cells, or PBMCs.

The CDR3 is made up of 15 amino acids. Germline V CDR1 and CDR2: GTSNPN, SVGIG (reference sequence). Deletions cut 4 bases from V and 1 base from J, with 16 bases between. In the original analysis: By means of reference gene primer amplification, nucleated cell counts were estimated. TCRdb keeps only in-frame clones here, not all; method: immunoSEQ multiplex PCR. V and J calls and clone size come straight from that table; D and trimming were deduced from the DNA. This table has around 100,000 clones, less than 95% appearing once. Seattle cases were enrolled at active infection and followed longitudinally. This clone was counted only a few times.

V is TRBV30 and J is TRBJ1-2; D possibly corresponds to TRBD1 (6 bases). Input material: peripheral blood. The sequence derives from a man aged 18 to 30 with COVID-19, enrolled during active disease. In DNA, the CDR3 is TGTGCCTGGACCGGGGGGGCAGAGATTAACTATGGCTACACCTTC. Translated: CAWTGGAEINYGYTF.